This TCR beta chain was sequenced for a study of Graves' ophthalmopathy and Graves' hyperthyroidism. Investigators amplified TCR beta CDR3 regions from RNA transcripts. The authors performed first-round RT-PCR with HTBI primers and then a second-round multiplex PCR. From the multiplex PCR reads, TCRdb called clonotypes with MiXCR, one entry per CDR3 protein. This table holds under 350,000 distinct CDR3 sequences, around a sixth found once. CDR1 PRHDT and CDR2 FYEKMQ come from the germline V gene (reference sequence). V shed 6 bases and J 1 base; nucleotides not matched to a gene: 3. The CDR3 has 14 amino acids. A word on this clonotype: The antigen is not known.

General observations from the study: Blood also contained most of the expanded thyroid clonotypes above 0.001 frequency.

The genes are TRBV13 and TRBJ2-7, with TRBD2 identical over 10 bases. The sample was peripheral blood. The TCR sequence derives from an adult man with Graves' ophthalmopathy. The CDR3 DNA is TGTGCCAGCAGGGAACTAGCGGGGTCCTACGAGCAGTACTTC. It codes for CASRELAGSYEQYF.